The next 17 T cell receptor beta chains were all read from a single sample in a study of T-cell memory formation after mild COVID-19 (dated by TCRdb to the early 2020s). The library was produced with 5' RACE. Sequencing was performed on an Illumina NovaSeq 6000. Starting from the raw public reads, TCRdb applied fastp trimming at Q25, assembled clones with MiXCR and retained in-frame beta chains. Here each entry gathers all rows of one CDR3 protein and keeps the most common genes and DNA. The sample records some 320,000 distinct CDR3 sequences, about 13% of which are singletons. Of the sample, 21% falls within the top ten clones. Sequencing was performed on PBMCs or a T cell subset sorted from them (not recorded which). These TCRs come from a man in his late teens or twenties who had mild COVID-19 (a few samples of this study predate the infection). The sample titles of this study are shuffled in the database, so cell type and time point are left out; the donor was told from shared clones.

This clonotype was observed a handful of times. The chain employs TRBV7-6 and TRBJ2-5, with a weak D call TRBD2 (6 bases). Deletions cut 2 bases from V and 0 bases from J, with 10 bases between. The CDR3 spans 15 residues. Germline V gene sequence: CDR1 SGHVS, CDR2 FNYEAQ. Here the CDR3 reads CASSLLGDYQETQYF. CDR3 nucleotides: TGTGCCAGCAGCTTACTCGGGGACTACCAAGAGACCCAGTACTTC.

This clonotype was counted a few times. The chain links TRBV11-1 to TRBJ1-1; TRBD1 might be the D (5 bases). The CDR3 sequence is 14 residues long. V dropped 4 bases and J dropped 2 bases, with 11 bases sitting between them. Germline CDR1 reads SGHAT; CDR2 reads FQDESV (reference sequence). CDR3 sequence (DNA): TGTGCCAGCAGCTCGAGCGGGGGTAACACTGAAGCTTTCTTT. Its translation is CASSSSGGNTEAFF. The variable domain in full, with the rest retrieved from reference TRBV11-1 and TRBJ1-1, is EAEVAQSPRYKITEKSQAVAFWCDPISGHATLYWYRQILGQGPELLVQFQDESVVDDSQLPKDRFSAERLKGVDSTLKIQPAELGDSAMYLCASSSSGGNTEAFFGQGTRLTVV.

This clonotype was recorded a few times. V and J are TRBV20-1 and TRBJ1-2; no clear D. V was pared by 2 bases and J by 6 bases, with 7 bases between. CDR1 is DFQATT and CDR2 is SNEGSKA in the germline V gene (reference sequence). The length of the CDR3 is 11 residues. CDR3 region: CSARKGDGYTF. CDR3 DNA sequence: TGCAGTGCTAGAAAGGGTGATGGCTACACCTTC.

This clonotype was detected only a few times. The V gene is TRBV7-9, the J gene TRBJ2-1; 12 nucleotides agree with TRBD2. The CDR3 contains 15 residues. The germline CDR1 and CDR2 sequences are SEHNR and FQNEAQ (reference sequence). With V trimmed by 5 bases and J by 8 bases, 7 bases remained unmatched. CDR3 sequence (DNA): TGTGCCAGCAGCCCCCCTAGCGGGGGGGCATATGAGCAGTTCTTC. It is translated as CASSPPSGGAYEQFF. Full variable domain (rest looked up from reference TRBV7-9 and TRBJ2-1): DTGVSQNPRHKITKRGQNVTFRCDPISEHNRLYWYRQTLGQGPEFLTYFQNEAQLEKSRLLSDRFSAERPKGSFSTLEIQRTEQGDSAMYLCASSPPSGGAYEQFFGPGTRLTVL.

This clonotype showed up many times. V is TRBV10-3 and J is TRBJ2-7, with 12 bases identical to TRBD2. This CDR3 is 15 amino acids long. CDR1 and CDR2 from the germline V gene are ENHRY and SYGVKD. The V and J ends lost 0 bases and 5 bases, in that order; junction bases with no gene match: 2. Written as DNA, the CDR3 is TGTGCCATCAGTGAGTCGACTAGCGGGGGCGACGAGCAGTACTTC. This sequence encodes CAISESTSGGDEQYF.

In this sample, this clonotype turned up many times. The chain joins TRBV5-1 to TRBJ2-7, with D perhaps matching TRBD2 (6 bases). V lost 0 bases and J 3 bases, leaving 7 bases between the germline ends. This CDR3 contains 13 residues. Germline CDR1 SGHRS, CDR2 YFSETQ. The CDR3 DNA reads as TGCGCCAGCAGCTTGGTCGGGAGCTACGAGCAGTACTTC. Its protein is CASSLVGSYEQYF.

This chain links TRBV28 with TRBJ1-6; perhaps TRBD1 as D (6 bases). The V end was cut by 5 bases, the J end by 15 bases, with 14 bases between. The CDR3 loop spans 12 amino acids. Germline CDR1 is MDHEN and CDR2 is SYDVKM. In DNA form, the CDR3 reads TGTGCCAGCAGTAGCCCGGGACATCTCCTCCACTTT. Its translation is CASSSPGHLLHF. Based on the CDR3 plus reference TRBV28 and TRBJ1-6, the full variable domain is DVKVTQSSRYLVKRTGEKVFLECVQDMDHENMFWYRQDPGLGLRLIYFSYDVKMKEKGDIPEGYSVSREKKERFSLILESASTNQTSMYLCASSSPGHLLHFGNGTRLTVT.

This clonotype was detected only a few times. This rearrangement joins TRBV20-1 to TRBJ1-5; D uncertain. CDR3 length: 11 residues. In germline, CDR1 is DFQATT, CDR2 SNEGSKA (reference sequence). V lost 2 bases, J lost 11 bases, and 10 bases lay in between. As DNA, the CDR3 is TGCAGTGCTAGATTGGGCGGGTCCCAGCATTTT. It encodes CSARLGGSQHF.

The DNA of the CDR3 is TGCAGCGCCGGGGAACTCGAGCAGTACTTC. Encoded protein: CSAGELEQYF. The rearrangement joins TRBV29-1 to TRBJ2-7; weak D call: TRBD2 (5 bases). The germline CDR1 and CDR2 sequences are SQVTM and ANQGSEA. V dropped 7 bases and J dropped 6 bases, with 10 bases sitting between them. This CDR3 has 10 residues.

The J gene is TRBJ2-5, the V gene TRBV6-5; D unclear. V lost 6 bases to trimming and J lost 6 bases, with 20 bases between them. Germline CDR1 reads MNHEY; CDR2 reads SVGAGI. This CDR3 contains 15 residues. The CDR3 reads CASSPEGGIEKTQYF. CDR3 nucleotide sequence: TGTGCCAGCAGCCCTGAAGGTGGGATTGAAAAGACCCAGTACTTC.

This sequence joins TRBV4-3 and TRBJ2-3; D perhaps matches TRBD2 (6 bases). Looked up from germline, CDR1 is LGHNA and CDR2 is YSLEER. V was trimmed by 3 bases and J by 0 bases, leaving 13 bases between them. The CDR3 length is 16 residues. CDR3 coding DNA: TGCGCCAGCAGCCAGACCGGCGGGGCTAGCACAGATACGCAGTATTTT. It codes for CASSQTGGASTDTQYF.

The V gene is TRBV5-4, the J gene TRBJ2-1; no clear D gene. Germline V CDR1 and CDR2: SGHNT, YYREEE (reference sequence). V lost 7 bases and J lost 2, with 13 bases in between. The CDR3 runs to 14 residues. The chain's CDR3 is CASEASLPYNEQFF. CDR3 in DNA: TGTGCCAGCGAGGCCTCCTTGCCCTACAATGAGCAGTTCTTC. The full variable domain, with the rest looked up from reference TRBV5-4 and TRBJ2-1, is ETGVTQSPTHLIKTRGQQVTLRCSSQSGHNTVSWYQQALGQGPQFIFQYYREEENGRGNFPPRFSGLQFPNYSSELNVNALELDDSALYLCASEASLPYNEQFFGPGTRLTVL.

The rearrangement links TRBV9 to TRBJ1-2, with a weak D call TRBD1 (6 bases). Germline V gene sequence: CDR1 SGDLS, CDR2 YYNGEE. Trimming shortened V by 4 bases and J by 8 bases, and 12 bases separated the two germline ends. This CDR3 is 12 amino acids long. CDR3 bases: TGTGCCAGCAGCTCACAGGGAAAAGGCTACACCTTC. Translation: CASSSQGKGYTF.

The rearrangement links TRBV7-3 to TRBJ2-2; TRBD2 is a possible D gene (6 bases). This CDR3 contains 13 residues. Germline V gene sequence: CDR1 SGHTA, CDR2 FQGTGA. The V end was cut by 5 bases, the J end by 7 bases, with 11 bases between. In DNA, the CDR3 is TGTGCCAGCAGCGAGGGGCGGGACGGGGAGCTGTTTTTT. As protein: CASSEGRDGELFF.

This clonotype was counted only a few times. The junction departs from germline at one end; a sequencing error may be responsible. The V call is TRBV4-2, the J call TRBJ2-5, with 8 bases matching TRBD2. This CDR3 contains 17 residues. CDR1 LGHNA and CDR2 YNFKEQ come from the germline V gene. The CDR3 here is CASRQGRGGPPQETQYF. Written as DNA, the CDR3 is TGTGCCAGCAGGCAAGGCCGGGGGGGGCCCCCCCAAGAGACCCAGTACTTC.

This chain connects TRBV20-1 to TRBJ1-6; tentative D call: TRBD1 (6 bases). The CDR3 sequence is 15 residues long. Germline CDR1 DFQATT, CDR2 SNEGSKA (reference sequence). Trimming stripped 2 bases from V and 5 bases from J, with 13 bases between. The CDR3 bases are TGCAGTGCTAGATTCCTGACAGGACATAATTCACCCCTCCACTTT. Its translation is CSARFLTGHNSPLHF.

This clonotype has more than one count but fewer than ten. The chain joins TRBV7-3 to TRBJ2-7; TRBD1 matches at 10 bases. The length of the CDR3 is 13 residues. The V and J ends lost 2 bases and 6 bases, in that order; junction bases with no gene match: 1. Germline V gene data show CDR1 as SGHTA and CDR2 as FQGTGA. The DNA of the CDR3 is TGTGCCAGCAGCTTAGACAGGGGGCTCGAGCAGTACTTC. It translates to CASSLDRGLEQYF.